A selection of T cell receptor beta chains follows, all from one sample in a study of blood T cell repertoires in COVID-19. Repertoires were generated with immunoSEQ multiplex PCR, while TCRdb's copy carries only in-frame clones and drops some. Of tens of thousands of clones in the sample, roughly 80% were seen once. Sequenced material: peripheral blood. Every receptor here comes from a man in his 70s with COVID-19, enrolled during active disease. CDR3s include the opening cysteine and the closing phenylalanine or tryptophan. The D gene is left open where the match is weak. Expanded clones get a size class; other rows say once, few or many, or leave the size out.

size: once
J: TRBJ2-3
V: TRBV6-4
D: TRBD2
CDR3: CASSLPAGYCGSSGDTQYF
DNA: TGTGCCAGCAGTCTTCCAGCGGGATATTGCGGGAGTAGCGGAGATACGCAGTATTTT

size: .
J: TRBJ2-3
V: TRBV28
D: .
CDR3: CASTLLGVTDTQYF
DNA: TGTGCCAGCACTCTCCTGGGAGTCACAGATACGCAGTATTTT

size: .
J: TRBJ2-1
V: TRBV5-4
D: .
CDR3: CASRGPRTNTNNEQFF
DNA: TGTGCCAGCAGAGGTCCAAGGACTAACACAAACAATGAGCAGTTCTTC

size: medium-sized
J: TRBJ2-1
V: TRBV19
D: TRBD2
CDR3: CASSIGGRSHNEQFF
DNA: TGTGCCAGTAGTATTGGCGGGAGGAGCCACAATGAGCAGTTCTTC

size: .
J: TRBJ2-1
V: TRBV3-1/TRBV3-2
D: TRBD2
CDR3: CASSQTSGRLGEQFF
DNA: TGTGCCAGCAGCCAGACTAGCGGGAGACTAGGGGAGCAGTTCTTC

size: .
J: TRBJ2-1
V: TRBV5-1
D: TRBD2
CDR3: CASSLLAVYNEQFF
DNA: TGCGCCAGCAGCCTACTAGCGGTCTACAATGAGCAGTTCTTC

size: .
J: TRBJ2-1
V: TRBV11-2
D: .
CDR3: CASSLASELPNEQFF
DNA: TGTGCCAGCAGCTTAGCCTCGGAGCTTCCCAATGAGCAGTTCTTC

size: few
J: TRBJ1-2
V: TRBV28
D: .
CDR3: CASNAGRGYTF
DNA: TGTGCCAGCAATGCGGGTCGGGGCTACACCTTC

size: .
J: TRBJ1-1
V: TRBV7-9
D: TRBD1
CDR3: CASSYYTGAPETEAFF
DNA: TGTGCCAGCAGCTATTATACAGGGGCGCCGGAGACTGAAGCTTTCTTT

size: .
J: TRBJ1-3
V: TRBV6-5
D: .
CDR3: CASTPVSSGNTIYF
DNA: TGTGCCAGCACCCCAGTCAGCTCTGGAAACACCATATATTTT

size: .
J: TRBJ2-1
V: TRBV7-9
D: .
CDR3: CASSPVYNEQFF
DNA: TGTGCCAGCAGCCCAGTATACAATGAGCAGTTCTTC

size: .
J: TRBJ1-6
V: TRBV10-3
D: .
CDR3: CAISESATNNSPLHF
DNA: TGTGCCATCAGTGAGTCTGCGACAAATAATTCACCCCTCCACTTT

size: .
J: TRBJ2-7
V: TRBV5-6
D: .
CDR3: CASNKAGLDEQYF
DNA: TGTGCCAGCAATAAGGCGGGATTGGACGAGCAGTACTTC

size: few
J: TRBJ1-1
V: TRBV28
D: .
CDR3: CASSPWTEEHEAFF
DNA: TGTGCCAGCAGTCCCTGGACAGAGGAACATGAAGCTTTCTTT

size: .
J: TRBJ2-7
V: TRBV6-5
D: .
CDR3: CASSYLDSGNEQYF
DNA: TGTGCCAGCAGTTACCTGGACAGCGGCAACGAGCAGTACTTC

size: .
J: TRBJ1-4
V: TRBV28
D: TRBD1
CDR3: CASSETGSKLFF
DNA: TGTGCCAGCAGTGAGACAGGGTCGAAACTGTTTTTT

size: .
J: TRBJ1-2
V: TRBV30
D: TRBD1
CDR3: CAWSAGTGRTYGYTF
DNA: TGTGCCTGGAGTGCCGGGACAGGGAGAACGTATGGCTACACCTTC

size: .
J: TRBJ2-7
V: TRBV12-5
D: TRBD2
CDR3: CASGVAGTYEQYF
DNA: TGTGCTAGTGGGGTAGCGGGAACCTACGAGCAGTACTTC

size: few
J: TRBJ1-5
V: TRBV6-6
D: TRBD1
CDR3: CASNKGQGDFGQPQHF
DNA: TGTGCCAGCAACAAGGGACAGGGGGACTTCGGGCAGCCCCAGCATTTT

size: .
J: TRBJ1-5
V: TRBV28
D: .
CDR3: CASSLAGIINQPQHF
DNA: TGTGCCAGCAGTTTAGCAGGGATTATCAATCAGCCCCAGCATTTT

size: .
J: TRBJ1-2
V: TRBV2
D: .
CDR3: CASSDGGTRANYGYTF
DNA: TGTGCCAGCAGTGATGGGGGGACCCGGGCTAACTATGGCTACACCTTC

size: .
J: TRBJ1-5
V: TRBV30
D: .
CDR3: CAWSPGSGNQPQHF
DNA: TGTGCCTGGAGTCCTGGGAGCGGCAATCAGCCCCAGCATTTT

size: .
J: TRBJ1-2
V: TRBV28
D: .
CDR3: CASSLTGGNGYTF
DNA: TGTGCCAGCAGTTTAACCGGGGGAAATGGCTACACCTTC

size: .
J: TRBJ2-7
V: TRBV18
D: .
CDR3: CASSPGLFGGYEQYF
DNA: TGTGCCAGCTCACCAGGCCTATTCGGAGGCTACGAGCAGTACTTC

size: .
J: TRBJ1-5
V: TRBV19
D: TRBD1
CDR3: CASRGQVNQPQHF
DNA: TGTGCCAGTAGGGGACAGGTTAATCAGCCCCAGCATTTT

size: few
J: TRBJ2-7
V: TRBV2
D: TRBD2
CDR3: CASNLAGPSSYEQYF
DNA: TGTGCCAGCAATTTAGCGGGACCTAGCTCCTACGAGCAGTACTTC

size: .
J: TRBJ2-1
V: TRBV28
D: TRBD2
CDR3: CASSTQAGGWYNEQFF
DNA: TGTGCCAGCAGTACCCAGGCGGGAGGGTGGTACAATGAGCAGTTCTTC

size: .
J: TRBJ1-5
V: TRBV19
D: .
CDR3: CASVPGNSNQPQHF
DNA: TGTGCCAGTGTACCGGGAAATAGCAATCAGCCCCAGCATTTT

size: .
J: TRBJ1-2
V: TRBV7-2
D: TRBD1
CDR3: CASSQDRGYQGYTF
DNA: TGTGCCAGCTCACAGGACAGGGGGTATCAGGGCTACACCTTC

size: .
J: TRBJ2-3
V: TRBV30
D: TRBD2
CDR3: CAWRTGIAGRTDTQYF
DNA: TGTGCCTGGAGGACCGGAATAGCGGGTCGCACAGATACGCAGTATTTT

size: .
J: TRBJ1-6
V: TRBV18
D: .
CDR3: CASGKVEGYVSPLHF
DNA: TGTGCCAGCGGCAAGGTGGAGGGGTACGTCTCACCCCTCCACTTT

size: few
J: TRBJ2-7
V: TRBV19
D: TRBD2
CDR3: CASSITRTSGSYEQYF
DNA: TGTGCCAGTAGTATAACCCGGACTAGCGGGAGTTACGAGCAGTACTTC